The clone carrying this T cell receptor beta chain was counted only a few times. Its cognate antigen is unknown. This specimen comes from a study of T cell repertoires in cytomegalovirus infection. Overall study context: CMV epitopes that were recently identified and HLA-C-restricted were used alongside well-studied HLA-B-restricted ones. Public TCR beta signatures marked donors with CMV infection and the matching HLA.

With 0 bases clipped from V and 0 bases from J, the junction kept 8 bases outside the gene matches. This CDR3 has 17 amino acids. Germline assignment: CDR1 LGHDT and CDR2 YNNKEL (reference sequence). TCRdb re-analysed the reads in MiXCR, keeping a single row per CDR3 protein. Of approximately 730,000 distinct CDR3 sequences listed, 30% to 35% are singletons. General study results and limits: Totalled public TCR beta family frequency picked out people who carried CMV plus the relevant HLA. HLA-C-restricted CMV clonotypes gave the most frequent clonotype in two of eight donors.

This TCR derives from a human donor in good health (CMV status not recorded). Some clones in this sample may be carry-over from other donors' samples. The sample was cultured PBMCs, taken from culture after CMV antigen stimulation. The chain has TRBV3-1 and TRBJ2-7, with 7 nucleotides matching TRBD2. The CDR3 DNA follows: TGTGCCAGCAGCCAAGATAGGGAGGGAAGAGGCTCCTACGAGCAGTACTTC. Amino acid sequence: CASSQDREGRGSYEQYF.